This TCR beta chain is from a study of blood T cell repertoires in COVID-19. Whole-study context: The origin of the acute and convalescent COVID-19 samples was the United States, Italy and Spain. Sources were T cells, B-cell-depleted T cells, or PBMCs; the material itself was cDNA or gDNA.

Source study methods: Scientists estimated how many nucleated cells there were by amplifying reference gene primers. TCRdb keeps only in-frame clones here, not all; method: immunoSEQ multiplex PCR. V and J calls plus clone size are reproduced from that table; the DNA served to infer D and trimming. The data contain hundreds of thousands of clones, approximately 86% of them seen just once; the ten biggest clones take up 1.5% to 2%. With V trimmed by 3 bases and J by 7 bases, 8 bases remained unmatched. CDR3 length: 14 amino acids. CDR1 and CDR2 (germline): SGHVS, FQNEAQ. Sequenced: peripheral blood. The chain is built from TRBV7-8 and TRBJ2-7; TRBD1 matches 8 bases. The TCR sequence derives from a woman aged 55 to 70 who had recovered from COVID-19. CDR3 DNA sequence: TGTGCCAGCAGCTTTTCAGGGGGCGCGTCTGAGCAGTACTTC. Translated: CASSFSGGASEQYF.